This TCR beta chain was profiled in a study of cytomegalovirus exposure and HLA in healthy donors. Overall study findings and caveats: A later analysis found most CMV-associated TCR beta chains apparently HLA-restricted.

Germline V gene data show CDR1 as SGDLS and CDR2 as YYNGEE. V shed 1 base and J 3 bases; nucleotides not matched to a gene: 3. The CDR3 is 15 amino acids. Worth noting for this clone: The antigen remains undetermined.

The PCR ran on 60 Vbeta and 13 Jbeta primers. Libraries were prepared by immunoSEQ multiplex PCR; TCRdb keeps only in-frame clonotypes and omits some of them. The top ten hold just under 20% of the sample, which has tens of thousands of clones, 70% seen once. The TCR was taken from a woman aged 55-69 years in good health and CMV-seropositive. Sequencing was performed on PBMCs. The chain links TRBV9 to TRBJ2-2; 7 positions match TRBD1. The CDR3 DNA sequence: TGTGCCAGCAGCGTATCGACAGGGCACACCGGGGAGCTGTTTTTT. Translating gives CASSVSTGHTGELFF.